This entry is about one T cell receptor (beta chain). Antigen specificity is unknown. CDR3 length equals 14 residues. The ends lost 6 bases at V and 3 bases at J; junction bases unmatched: 7. In germline, CDR1 is ENHRY, CDR2 SYGVKD. This sample was taken from a study of CD8+CD57+ T cells in acquired aplastic anemia. Overall study context: Sorted cells (CD4+ and CD8+) yielded DNA amounts that averaged about 3.4 ug.

Template material for TCR beta VDJ and CDR3 profiling consisted of genomic DNA. In TCRdb, the reads were re-called with MiXCR into one record per CDR3 protein. Of some 190,000 distinct CDR3 sequences in the sample, roughly 56% were seen once. Points from the study as a whole: Patients and controls were found to share twenty-nine CD8+ CDR3 sequences.

This TCR came from a human donor in good health, serving as a control. What was sequenced was sorted CD4+, CD8+, or CD8+CD57+ T cells (not recorded which) from PBMCs. The chain links TRBV10-3 to TRBJ1-2; 7 positions match TRBD1. The chain's CDR3 is CAISPDRDDYGYTF. In DNA, the CDR3 is TGTGCCATCAGCCCCGACAGGGACGACTATGGCTACACCTTC.